This section outlines one T cell receptor beta chain sequence together with its context. Its matching antigen is unknown. This CDR3 comprises 15 residues. V was cut by 0 bases and J by 1 base, with 9 bases left in between. In germline, CDR1 is ENHRY, CDR2 SYGVKD. The data were taken from a study of shared clonotypes between healthy human individuals. Positive CCR7 selection of CD45RO-negative cells yielded the naive CD8 cells, and terminally differentiated effector memory CD45RA+ cells were excluded. Study results and caveats: Blood was the sole source, and tissue repertoires probably differ. Among the subsets, naive ones generally showed larger estimated richness than memory ones.

Sequencing was performed with immunoSEQ multiplex PCR; in TCRdb, only in-frame clones are kept and a portion is missing. The sample includes just over 2,000,000 clones, roughly 94% of them seen just once. The sequence was obtained from a man younger than 30 in good health. Sequences were obtained from naive CD8+ T cells sorted from blood. This chain connects TRBV10-3 to TRBJ2-5; the D call may be TRBD1 or TRBD2 (5 bases each). CDR3 coding DNA: TGTGCCATCAGTGAGTCGATAGGGACCCAAGAGACCCAGTACTTC. It translates to CAISESIGTQETQYF.